One and the same sample provided the 3 T cell receptor beta chains below, sequenced in a study of tissue T cells after allogeneic stem cell transplantation. Time point: mouse harvest day 14 after allogeneic transplant. Tail vein injection delivered 10^7 T-cell-depleted bone marrow cells and 10^6 splenic CD5+ T cells. Produced via immunoSEQ multiplex PCR; TCRdb's table is partial and in-frame only. Among approximately 3,000 clones, about 45% were seen once, and the ten largest hold roughly a fifth. The sample was gut tissue. The receptors stem from a female BALB/c mouse given C57BL/6 T cells with graft-versus-host disease after an allogeneic hematopoietic cell transplant.

With regard to this clone: The gene names here belong to mouse. The read finishes 1 residue shy of the CDR3 end, and the germline J gene is used to complete it. The chain employs TRBV13-3 and TRBJ2-4; 8 bases agree with TRBD1. V shed 3 bases, J shed 1 base, and the junction held 4 bases outside the gene matches. The CDR3 has 15 amino acids. Germline assignment: CDR1 NNHDY and CDR2 SYVADS. Partial CDR3 DNA: TGTGCCAGCAGTGGGACAGGGAAGGGTCAAAACACCTTGTAC. Translating it yields CASSGTGKGQNTLY. The whole CDR3 sequence reads CASSGTGKGQNTLYF.

Note on this clone: Genes and germline are mouse. The read falls 1 residue short of the CDR3 end, and the missing part is taken from the germline J gene. J is TRBJ1-3 and V is TRBV26; TRBD1 aligns across 9 bases. Trimming cost V 3 bases and J 0 bases; bases outside gene matches: 6. CDR1 is KGHPV, CDR2 FQNQEV, per germline (reference sequence). The CDR3 has 17 residues. CDR3 bases read: TGTGCCAGCAGTCTAGGGACAGGGCCCTATTCTGGAAATACGCTCTAT. Protein: CASSLGTGPYSGNTLY. The CDR3 reads in full as CASSLGTGPYSGNTLYF.

Relative to its sample, this clone is medium-sized. Gene names follow the mouse nomenclature. The read gets to within 1 residue of the CDR3 end, and the germline J gene fills in the rest. The rearrangement joins TRBV26 to TRBJ1-4; TRBD1 agrees at 7 bases. CDR3 length: 14 amino acids. The germline V gene encodes CDR1 KGHPV and CDR2 FQNQEV (reference sequence). Trimming took 4 bases from V and 7 from J; bases not matched to a gene: 6. The CDR3 loop is CASSPRQGVERLFF. The covered CDR3 bases are TGTGCCAGCAGTCCTCGCCAGGGGGTCGAAAGATTATTT.